The clone carrying this TCR beta chain was found once. In the original workflow: Cell counts per sample came from amplifying reference gene primers. This table comes from immunoSEQ multiplex PCR, and its TCRdb copy is limited to in-frame clones, with some not included. That table gives V, J and clone size, and the DNA gave D and trimming. Here the sample spans around 94,000 clones, about four fifths being singletons. The CDR3 runs 16 residues. With V trimmed by 3 bases and J by 4 bases, 9 bases remained unmatched. Germline CDR1 and CDR2: LGHDT and YNNKEL (reference sequence). These data are taken from a study of blood T cell repertoires in COVID-19. As for the study in general: There were acute and convalescent COVID-19 samples, and they came from the United States, Italy and Spain. The cDNA or gDNA used as material had been derived from T cells, B-cell-depleted T cells, or PBMCs.

The receptor comes from a human donor in a cohort sampled during active COVID-19. The J gene is TRBJ2-1, the V gene TRBV3-1 (or the pseudogene TRBV3-2), with TRBD2 matching over 7 bases. Sequencing was done on a sample of peripheral blood. The CDR3 protein is CASSHPRRGLYNEQFF. The DNA for the CDR3 is TGTGCCAGCAGCCATCCCCGGCGGGGGTTATACAATGAGCAGTTCTTC.